This T cell receptor (beta chain) was captured in a study of OX40 agonist ivuxolimab in advanced cancers. Study-level background: Ivuxolimab is a fully human IgG2 antibody that activates OX40 (CD134). Three patients showed partial responses: one hepatocellular carcinoma and two cutaneous melanoma cases. Study results and caveats: Clones of CD4+ and CD8+ blood T cells grew by week 6 at doses of 0.1 to 3.0 mg/kg.

Some clones are missing from TCRdb's copy, which holds only in-frame ones; the method was immunoSEQ multiplex PCR. The data contain approximately 75,000 clones, more than 75% of them singletons. The V and J ends lost 5 bases and 4 bases, in that order; junction bases with no gene match: 2. This CDR3 has 13 amino acids. From germline, CDR1 is SGHAT and CDR2 FQNNGV. Patients were ineligible given autoimmune disease history or systemic immunosuppression. Concerning this clone itself: Antigen: not known.

The sample here was CD4+ or CD8+ T cells sorted from blood, taken in a trial of the OX40 agonist ivuxolimab. This sequence was found in an adult with an advanced solid tumor such as melanoma, head and neck, liver or kidney cancer. The chain links TRBV11-2 to TRBJ1-5; 7 bases agree with TRBD1. The CDR3 region has the DNA TGTGCCAGCAGCCGGGACAGAAATCAGCCCCAGCATTTT. It codes for CASSRDRNQPQHF. The full variable domain, its missing parts supplied by reference TRBV11-2 and TRBJ1-5, is EAGVAQSPRYKIIEKRQSVAFWCNPISGHATLYWYQQILGQGPKLLIQFQNNGVVDDSQLPKDRFSAERLKGVDSTLKIQPAKLEDSAVYLCASSRDRNQPQHFGDGTRLSIL.